This T cell receptor beta chain came from a study of shared clonotypes between healthy human individuals. Study background: Contributing individuals were a couple of females and three males aged 18 to 49.

An even split of each subset's genomic DNA across several immunoSEQ plates was performed. Method: immunoSEQ multiplex PCR; TCRdb's copy keeps in-frame clones and lacks some. The table lists millions of clones, roughly 94% of them singletons. The CDR3 has 13 residues. Per germline, CDR1 ENHRY and CDR2 SYGVKD. Trimming shortened V by 0 bases and J by 8 bases, and 10 bases separated the two germline ends. Findings and limits, study-wide: Across a handful of donors, naive CD4 shared around 5.4%, naive CD8 about 3.2%, memory CD4 2.3%, memory CD8 around 0.42%. Larger richness was generally estimated for naive than memory subsets.

Of note for this clone: The antigen is unknown.

Sequencing was done on a sample of naive CD4+ T cells sorted from blood. Subset defined: CD45RA+ positively selected. This rearrangement joins TRBV10-3 to TRBJ1-2; no definite D call. The receptor was derived from a man aged 18 to 30 in good health. CDR3 sequence: CAISESDRGGYTF. CDR3 sequence (DNA): TGTGCCATCAGTGAGTCGGATCGAGGAGGCTACACCTTC.